This TCR beta chain was recovered during a study of blood T cell repertoires in COVID-19. For the study at large: Sample material is recorded as cDNA or gDNA derived from T cells, B-cell-depleted T cells, or PBMCs.

This CDR3 region has 16 residues. Germline CDR1 is LGHNA and CDR2 is YNFKEQ. The V and J ends lost 4 bases and 3 bases respectively, with 17 bases between them. This clone was picked up one time. Authors' analysis steps: Reference gene primers were amplified, and this amplification served to estimate nucleated cell counts. Repertoires were generated with immunoSEQ multiplex PCR, while TCRdb's copy carries only in-frame clones and drops some. V and J calls and clone size are given by that table; D and trimming were obtained from the DNA. The data hold approximately 500,000 clones, with approximately 85% observed a single time.

Sample: peripheral blood. The origin of this receptor is a human donor in a cohort sampled during active COVID-19. The rearrangement links TRBV4-2 to TRBJ2-3, with D maybe TRBD2 (6 bases). The CDR3 bases are TGTGCCAGCAGCCCGGCGGGACCCGGGGTGACAGATACGCAGTATTTT. This sequence encodes CASSPAGPGVTDTQYF.